The 9 T cell receptor beta chains reported below all come from one sample, sequenced in a study of blood T cells in healthy people across ages. The use of a sample-barcoded 5' primer and a J-beta primer mix characterized a second PCR of 7 to 11 cycles. TCRdb redid the calling of the 5' RACE reads with MiXCR, one entry per CDR3 protein. This sample has some 690,000 distinct CDR3 sequences, with 22% found just once. The sample was blood. These receptors originate from a man in his sixties or seventies in good health.

V usage is TRBV12-3 or TRBV12-4 and J usage is TRBJ2-3; perhaps TRBD1 as D (7 bases). Trimming cost V 10 bases and J 6 bases, with 20 bases left between them. CDR3 length: 14 amino acids. In nucleotides, the CDR3 is TGTGCCACCAAGACAGGGTATGGGGGGGATACGCAGTATTTT. This codes for CATKTGYGGDTQYF.

The chain combines TRBV14 with TRBJ1-3, with D possibly being TRBD1 (5 bases). V was cut by 4 bases and J by 0 bases, with 10 bases left in between. The CDR3 is made up of 15 amino acids. The V gene's germline CDR1 is SGHDN and CDR2 FVKESK. DNA of the CDR3: TGTGCCAGCAGCCCCGGACATAACTCTGGAAACACCATATATTTT. It yields the protein CASSPGHNSGNTIYF.

The rearrangement joins TRBV7-6 to TRBJ2-3, with 8 bases matching TRBD2. The CDR3 spans 17 residues. In germline, CDR1 is SGHVS, CDR2 FNYEAQ. V trimming: 7 bases; J trimming: 3 bases; junction bases outside the gene matches: 15. CDR3: CASTLAGTGRGTDTQYF. The CDR3 coding sequence is TGTGCCAGCACCCTAGCGGGCACCGGAAGAGGGACAGATACGCAGTATTTT.

V and J are TRBV28 and TRBJ1-2; the match to TRBD1 covers 9 bases. The germline V gene encodes CDR1 MDHEN and CDR2 SYDVKM. The length of the CDR3 is 15 residues. Unmatched junction bases numbered 14, after V lost 7 bases and J lost 8 bases. The CDR3 nucleotides read TGTGCCAGCACCCTACCCCCGGGACAGGGAATAGGCTACACCTTC. It is translated as CASTLPPGQGIGYTF.

This clonotype was seen at least ten times. Here the CDR3 reads CASSLGGEALGETQYF. As DNA, the CDR3 is TGTGCCAGCAGCTTAGGAGGGGAGGCTCTCGGGGAGACCCAGTACTTC. The chain joins TRBV7-7 to TRBJ2-5, with D perhaps TRBD2 (6 bases). In germline, CDR1 is SSHAT, CDR2 FNYEAQ (reference sequence). Trimming pared 1 base from V and 5 bases from J, leaving 17 bases between. CDR3 length: 16 residues.

This clonotype was detected only a few times. The genes are TRBV5-1 and TRBJ2-2; the D gene is possibly TRBD1 (5 bases). The V end lost 2 bases, the J end lost 0 bases, and 11 bases lay between the germline ends. Germline V gives CDR1 SGHRS, CDR2 YFSETQ. This CDR3 has 16 amino acids. CDR3 loop: CASSFQGVTNTGELFF. CDR3 nucleotides: TGCGCCAGCAGCTTCCAGGGTGTGACGAACACCGGGGAGCTGTTTTTT.

The CDR3 bases are TGCAGCGTTGACCTAGGGTTATCGTACGAGCAGTACTTC. This gives the protein CSVDLGLSYEQYF. V usage is TRBV29-1 and J usage is TRBJ2-7; D is unclear. Germline lookup yields CDR1 SQVTM and CDR2 ANQGSEA. The CDR3 totals 13 residues. V lost 3 bases, J lost 4 bases, and 13 bases lay in between.

This clonotype has a handful of counts. The chain uses TRBV5-1 and TRBJ1-1; no clear D. The CDR3 is 15 residues long. V lost 3 bases and J lost 1, with 13 bases in between. The germline V gene encodes CDR1 SGHRS and CDR2 YFSETQ. CDR3 DNA: TGCGCCAGCAGCTATAGTGAGGGATCGAACACTGAAGCTTTCTTT. Its protein product is CASSYSEGSNTEAFF.

The chain couples TRBV10-3 to TRBJ2-1, with 10 bases aligning to TRBD1. The V and J ends lost 10 bases and 6 bases, in that order; junction bases with no gene match: 9. CDR1 ENHRY and CDR2 SYGVKD come from the germline V gene. This CDR3 comprises 14 residues. As DNA, the CDR3 is TGTGCCACCTTAGAGGGACAGGGGATCAATGAGCAGTTCTTC. Translated: CATLEGQGINEQFF.